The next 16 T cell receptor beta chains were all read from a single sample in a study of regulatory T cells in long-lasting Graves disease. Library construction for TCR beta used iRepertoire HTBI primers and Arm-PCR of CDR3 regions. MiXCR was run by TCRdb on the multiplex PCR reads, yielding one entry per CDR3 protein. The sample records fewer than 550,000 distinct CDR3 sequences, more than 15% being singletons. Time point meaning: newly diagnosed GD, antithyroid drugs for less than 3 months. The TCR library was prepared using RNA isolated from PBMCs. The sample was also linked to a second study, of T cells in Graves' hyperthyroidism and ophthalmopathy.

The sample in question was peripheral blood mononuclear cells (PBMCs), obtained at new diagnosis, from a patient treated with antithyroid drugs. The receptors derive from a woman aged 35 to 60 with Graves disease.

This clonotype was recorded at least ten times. The CDR3 here is CASSSLGGDGELFF. The CDR3 DNA follows: TGTGCCAGCAGTTCTCTGGGGGGCGACGGGGAGCTGTTTTTT. The V gene is TRBV7-3, the J gene TRBJ2-2; D is perhaps TRBD1 or TRBD2 (6 bases each). Looked up from germline, CDR1 is SGHTA and CDR2 is FQGTGA. The V end lost 6 bases, the J end lost 7 bases, and 15 bases lay between the germline ends. CDR3 size: 14 residues.

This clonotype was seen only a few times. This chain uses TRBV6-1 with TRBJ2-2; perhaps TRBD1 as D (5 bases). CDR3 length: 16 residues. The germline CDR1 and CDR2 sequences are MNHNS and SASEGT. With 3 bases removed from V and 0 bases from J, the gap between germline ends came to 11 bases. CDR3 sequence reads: CASSDKRGSNTGELFF. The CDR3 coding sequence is TGTGCCAGCAGTGACAAAAGGGGTTCGAACACCGGGGAGCTGTTTTTT.

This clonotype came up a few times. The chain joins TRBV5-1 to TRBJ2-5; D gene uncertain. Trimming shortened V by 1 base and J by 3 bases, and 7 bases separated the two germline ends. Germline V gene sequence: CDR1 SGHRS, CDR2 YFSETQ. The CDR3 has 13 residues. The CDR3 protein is CASSLQEKETQYF. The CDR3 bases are TGCGCCAGCAGCTTGCAGGAGAAAGAGACCCAGTACTTC.

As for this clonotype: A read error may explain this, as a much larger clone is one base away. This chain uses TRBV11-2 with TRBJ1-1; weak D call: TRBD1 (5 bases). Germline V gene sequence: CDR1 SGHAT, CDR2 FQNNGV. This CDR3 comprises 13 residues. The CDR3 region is CASSLVGVADAFF. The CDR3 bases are TGTGCCAGCAGCTTAGTGGGGGTGGCTGATGCTTTCTTT.

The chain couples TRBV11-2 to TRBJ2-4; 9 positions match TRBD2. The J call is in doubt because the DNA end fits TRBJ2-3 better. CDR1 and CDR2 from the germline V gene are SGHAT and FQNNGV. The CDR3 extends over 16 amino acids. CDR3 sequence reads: CASSSRTSAVRDTQYF. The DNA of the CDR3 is TGTGCCAGCAGCTCTAGGACTAGCGCCGTCCGGGATACGCAGTATTTT.

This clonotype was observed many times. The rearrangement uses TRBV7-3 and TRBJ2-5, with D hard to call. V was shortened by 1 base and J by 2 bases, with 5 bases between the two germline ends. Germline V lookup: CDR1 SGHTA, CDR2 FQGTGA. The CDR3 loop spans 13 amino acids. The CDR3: CASSLNTQETQYF. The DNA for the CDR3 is TGTGCCAGCAGCTTAAACACTCAAGAGACCCAGTACTTC.

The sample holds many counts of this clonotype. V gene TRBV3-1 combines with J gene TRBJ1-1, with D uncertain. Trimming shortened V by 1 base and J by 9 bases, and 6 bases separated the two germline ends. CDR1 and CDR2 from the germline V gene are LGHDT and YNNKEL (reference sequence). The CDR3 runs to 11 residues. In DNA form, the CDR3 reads TGTGCCAGCAGCCAAGGGTCCCAAGCTTTCTTT. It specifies CASSQGSQAFF.

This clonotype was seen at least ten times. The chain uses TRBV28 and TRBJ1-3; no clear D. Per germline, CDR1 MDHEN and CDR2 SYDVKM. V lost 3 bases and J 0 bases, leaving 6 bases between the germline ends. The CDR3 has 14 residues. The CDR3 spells CASSFYVSGNTIYF. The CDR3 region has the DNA TGTGCCAGCAGTTTTTACGTCTCTGGAAACACCATATATTTT.

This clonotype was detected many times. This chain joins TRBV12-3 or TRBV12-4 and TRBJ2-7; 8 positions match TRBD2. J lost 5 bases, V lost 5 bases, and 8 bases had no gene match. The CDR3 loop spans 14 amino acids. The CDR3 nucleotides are TGTGCCAGCAGTACCCCCGGGACTAGGGACGAGCAGTACTTC. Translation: CASSTPGTRDEQYF.

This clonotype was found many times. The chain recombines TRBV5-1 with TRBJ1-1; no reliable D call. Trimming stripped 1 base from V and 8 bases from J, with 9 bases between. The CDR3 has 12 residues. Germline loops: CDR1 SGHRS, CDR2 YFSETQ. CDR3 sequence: CASSLWPEEAFF. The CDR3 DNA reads TGCGCCAGCAGCTTGTGGCCGGAGGAAGCTTTCTTT. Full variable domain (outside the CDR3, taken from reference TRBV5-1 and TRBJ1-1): KAGVTQTPRYLIKTRGQQVTLSCSPISGHRSVSWYQQTPGQGLQFLFEYFSETQRNKGNFPGRFSGRQFSNSRSEMNVSTLELGDSALYLCASSLWPEEAFFGQGTRLTVV.

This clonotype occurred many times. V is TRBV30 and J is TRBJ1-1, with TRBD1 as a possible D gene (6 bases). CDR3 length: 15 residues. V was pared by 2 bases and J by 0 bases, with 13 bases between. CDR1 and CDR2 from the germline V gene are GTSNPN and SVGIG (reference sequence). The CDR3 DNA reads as TGTGCCTGGAGTCATCTGGGACAAATGAACACTGAAGCTTTCTTT. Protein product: CAWSHLGQMNTEAFF.

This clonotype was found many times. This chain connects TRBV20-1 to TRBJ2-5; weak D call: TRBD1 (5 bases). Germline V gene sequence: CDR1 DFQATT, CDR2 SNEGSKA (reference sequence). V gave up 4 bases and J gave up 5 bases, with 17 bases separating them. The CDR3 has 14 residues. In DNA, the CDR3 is TGCAGTGCTAACCTCCCGCCAGGGATGGAGACCCAGTACTTC. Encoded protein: CSANLPPGMETQYF.

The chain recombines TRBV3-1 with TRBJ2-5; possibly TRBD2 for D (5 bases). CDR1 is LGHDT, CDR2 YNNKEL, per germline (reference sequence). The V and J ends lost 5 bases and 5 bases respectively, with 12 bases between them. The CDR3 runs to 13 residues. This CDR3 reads CASSLGVYETQYF. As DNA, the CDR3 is TGTGCCAGCAGCTTGGGAGTTTACGAGACCCAGTACTTC.

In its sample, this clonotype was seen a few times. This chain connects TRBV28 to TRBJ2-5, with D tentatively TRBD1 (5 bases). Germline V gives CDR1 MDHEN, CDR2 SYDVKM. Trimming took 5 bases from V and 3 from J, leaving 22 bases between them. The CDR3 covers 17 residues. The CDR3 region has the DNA TGTGCCAGCAGTCCCCAGCCACCTCACAGGCCCGAAGAGACCCAGTACTTC. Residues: CASSPQPPHRPEETQYF. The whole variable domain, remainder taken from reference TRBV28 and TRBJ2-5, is DVKVTQSSRYLVKRTGEKVFLECVQDMDHENMFWYRQDPGLGLRLIYFSYDVKMKEKGDIPEGYSVSREKKERFSLILESASTNQTSMYLCASSPQPPHRPEETQYFGPGTRLLVL.

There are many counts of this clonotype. The CDR3 region has the DNA TGTGCCAGCGGGATAGGGTCGGGGGTGAATCAGCCCCAGCATTTT. Translating gives CASGIGSGVNQPQHF. The chain has TRBV12-3 or TRBV12-4 and TRBJ1-5, with a weak D call TRBD1 (5 bases). The V end lost 8 bases, the J end lost 4 bases, and 18 bases lay between the germline ends. The CDR3 is made up of 15 amino acids.

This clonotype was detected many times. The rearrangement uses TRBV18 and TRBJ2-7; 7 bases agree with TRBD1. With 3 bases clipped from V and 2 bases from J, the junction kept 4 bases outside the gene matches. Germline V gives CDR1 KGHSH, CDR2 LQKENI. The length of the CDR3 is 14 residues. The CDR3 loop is CASSPPGQTYEQYF. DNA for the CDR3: TGTGCCAGCTCACCCCCGGGACAGACCTACGAGCAGTACTTC.